This TCR beta chain comes out of a study of shared clonotypes between healthy human individuals. Sequencing was performed with immunoSEQ multiplex PCR; in TCRdb, only in-frame clones are kept and a portion is missing. The profile shows about 380,000 clones, 96% of them singletons. The CDR3 has 15 residues. With V trimmed by 7 bases and J by 5 bases, 4 bases remained unmatched. CDR1 is MNHNY and CDR2 is SVGAGI in the germline V gene (reference sequence). This clone was seen only once. Its specificity is unknown. Study-wide results and limits: About 5% was the fraction of naive CD4 clonotypes found shared across a few donors. Large depth notwithstanding, sorted-subset sequencing proved incomplete by rarefaction.

Sequenced material: memory CD8+ T cells sorted from blood. The subset here: CD45RO+ cells pooled with CCR7-negative TemRA cells. This receptor was taken from a man aged 25 to 40 in good health. The V call is TRBV6-6, the J call TRBJ2-2, with 13 positions matching TRBD2. In nucleotides, the CDR3 is TGTGCCAGCACCCGACTAGCGGGAGGTACCGGGGAGCTGTTTTTT. Its protein is CASTRLAGGTGELFF.